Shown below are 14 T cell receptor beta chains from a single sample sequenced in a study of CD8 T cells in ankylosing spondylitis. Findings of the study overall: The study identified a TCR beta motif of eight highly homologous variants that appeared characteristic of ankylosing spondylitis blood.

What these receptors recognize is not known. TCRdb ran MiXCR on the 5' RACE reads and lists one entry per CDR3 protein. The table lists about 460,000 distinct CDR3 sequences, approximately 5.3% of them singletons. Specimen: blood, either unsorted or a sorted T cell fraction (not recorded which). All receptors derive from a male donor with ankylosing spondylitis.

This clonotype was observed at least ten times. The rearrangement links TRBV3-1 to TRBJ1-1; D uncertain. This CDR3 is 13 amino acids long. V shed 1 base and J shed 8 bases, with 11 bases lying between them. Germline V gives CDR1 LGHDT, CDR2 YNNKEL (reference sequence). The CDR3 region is CASSQGQASEAFF. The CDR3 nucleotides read TGTGCCAGCAGCCAAGGTCAGGCCTCCGAAGCTTTCTTT.

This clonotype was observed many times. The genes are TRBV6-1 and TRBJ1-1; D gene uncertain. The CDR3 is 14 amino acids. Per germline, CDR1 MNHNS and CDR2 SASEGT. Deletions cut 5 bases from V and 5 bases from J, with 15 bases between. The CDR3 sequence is CASSRWSRGTEAFF. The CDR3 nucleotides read TGTGCCAGCAGTAGGTGGTCCCGTGGAACTGAAGCTTTCTTT.

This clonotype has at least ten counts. CDR3 coding DNA: TGTGCCAGCAGCGTAGGGGCGGGAGTATTGGATGAGCAGTTCTTC. Translation gives CASSVGAGVLDEQFF. The chain carries TRBV9 and TRBJ2-1; 7 bases are a match to TRBD2. This CDR3 has 15 amino acids. Germline CDR1 and CDR2: SGDLS and YYNGEE. J was trimmed by 8 bases and V by 0 bases; bases with no gene match: 8.

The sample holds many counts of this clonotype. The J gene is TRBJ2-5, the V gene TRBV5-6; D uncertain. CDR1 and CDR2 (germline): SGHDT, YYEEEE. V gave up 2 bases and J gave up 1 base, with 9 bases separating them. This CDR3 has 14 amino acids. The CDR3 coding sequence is TGTGCCAGCAGCTTCGGCCGGCCCCAAGAGACCCAGTACTTC. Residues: CASSFGRPQETQYF.

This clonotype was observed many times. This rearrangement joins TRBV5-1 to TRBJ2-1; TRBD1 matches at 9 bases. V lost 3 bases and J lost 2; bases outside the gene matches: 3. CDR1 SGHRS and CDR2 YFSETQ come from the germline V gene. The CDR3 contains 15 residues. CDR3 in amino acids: CASSSQGAPYNEQFF. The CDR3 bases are TGCGCCAGCAGCTCACAGGGGGCTCCCTACAATGAGCAGTTCTTC.

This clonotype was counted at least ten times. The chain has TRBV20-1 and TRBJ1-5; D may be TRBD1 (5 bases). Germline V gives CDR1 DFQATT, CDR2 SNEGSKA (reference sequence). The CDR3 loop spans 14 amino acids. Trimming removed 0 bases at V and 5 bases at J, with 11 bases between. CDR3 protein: CSARDQRGHQPQHF. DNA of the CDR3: TGCAGTGCTAGAGATCAAAGGGGCCATCAGCCCCAGCATTTT.

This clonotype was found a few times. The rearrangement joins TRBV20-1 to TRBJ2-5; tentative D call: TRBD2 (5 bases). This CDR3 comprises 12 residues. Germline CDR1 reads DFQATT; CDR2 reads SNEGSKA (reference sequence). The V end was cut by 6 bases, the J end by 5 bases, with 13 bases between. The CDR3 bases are TGCAGTGCGGATGAGGGCCGGGAGACCCAGTACTTC. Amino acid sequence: CSADEGRETQYF.

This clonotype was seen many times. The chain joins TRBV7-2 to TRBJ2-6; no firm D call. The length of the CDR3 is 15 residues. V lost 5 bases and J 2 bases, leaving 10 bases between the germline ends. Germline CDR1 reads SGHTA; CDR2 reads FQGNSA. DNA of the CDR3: TGTGCCAGCAGCGGGAACAGTGCTGGGGCCAACGTCCTGACTTTC. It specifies CASSGNSAGANVLTF.

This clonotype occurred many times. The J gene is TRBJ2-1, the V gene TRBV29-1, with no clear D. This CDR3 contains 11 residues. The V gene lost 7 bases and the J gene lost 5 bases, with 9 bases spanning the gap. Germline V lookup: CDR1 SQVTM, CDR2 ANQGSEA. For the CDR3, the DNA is TGCAGCGCATCCCCCAACAATGAGCAGTTCTTC. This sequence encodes CSASPNNEQFF.

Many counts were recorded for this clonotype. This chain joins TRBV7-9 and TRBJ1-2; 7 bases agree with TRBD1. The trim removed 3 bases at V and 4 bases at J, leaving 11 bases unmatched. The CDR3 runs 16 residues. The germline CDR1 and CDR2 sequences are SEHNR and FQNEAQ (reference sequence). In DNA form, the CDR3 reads TGTGCCAGCAGCTTGCCGAAAGAGACAGGGAGCTATGGCTACACCTTC. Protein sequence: CASSLPKETGSYGYTF.

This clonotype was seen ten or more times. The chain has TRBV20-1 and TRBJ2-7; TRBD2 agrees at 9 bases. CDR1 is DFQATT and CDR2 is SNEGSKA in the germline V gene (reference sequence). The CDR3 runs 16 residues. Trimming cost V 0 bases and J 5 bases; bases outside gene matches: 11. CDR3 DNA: TGCAGTGCTAGAGATAGCGGTAGCGGGAGCTTCGACGAGCAGTACTTC. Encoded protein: CSARDSGSGSFDEQYF.

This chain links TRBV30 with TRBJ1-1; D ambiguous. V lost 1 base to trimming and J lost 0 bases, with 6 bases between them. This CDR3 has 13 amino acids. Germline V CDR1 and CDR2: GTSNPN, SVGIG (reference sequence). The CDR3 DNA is TGTGCCTGGAGTGAGGAATTGAACACTGAAGCTTTCTTT. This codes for CAWSEELNTEAFF.

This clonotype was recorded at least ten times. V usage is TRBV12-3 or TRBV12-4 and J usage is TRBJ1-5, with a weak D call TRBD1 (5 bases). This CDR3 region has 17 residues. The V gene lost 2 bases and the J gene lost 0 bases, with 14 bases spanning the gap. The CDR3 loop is CASSLSRRQYSNQPQHF. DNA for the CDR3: TGTGCCAGCAGTTTAAGTCGCCGACAGTATAGCAATCAGCCCCAGCATTTT.

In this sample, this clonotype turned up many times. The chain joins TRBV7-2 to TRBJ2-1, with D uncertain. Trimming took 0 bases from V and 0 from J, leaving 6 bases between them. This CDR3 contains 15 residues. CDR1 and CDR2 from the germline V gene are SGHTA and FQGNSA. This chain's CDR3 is CASSLALGSYNEQFF. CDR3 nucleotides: TGTGCCAGCAGCTTAGCGCTGGGCTCCTACAATGAGCAGTTCTTC. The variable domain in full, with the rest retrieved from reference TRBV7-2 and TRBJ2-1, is GAGVSQSPSNKVTEKGKDVELRCDPISGHTALYWYRQSLGQGLEFLIYFQGNSAPDKSGLPSDRFSAERTGGSVSTLTIQRTQQEDSAVYLCASSLALGSYNEQFFGPGTRLTVL.